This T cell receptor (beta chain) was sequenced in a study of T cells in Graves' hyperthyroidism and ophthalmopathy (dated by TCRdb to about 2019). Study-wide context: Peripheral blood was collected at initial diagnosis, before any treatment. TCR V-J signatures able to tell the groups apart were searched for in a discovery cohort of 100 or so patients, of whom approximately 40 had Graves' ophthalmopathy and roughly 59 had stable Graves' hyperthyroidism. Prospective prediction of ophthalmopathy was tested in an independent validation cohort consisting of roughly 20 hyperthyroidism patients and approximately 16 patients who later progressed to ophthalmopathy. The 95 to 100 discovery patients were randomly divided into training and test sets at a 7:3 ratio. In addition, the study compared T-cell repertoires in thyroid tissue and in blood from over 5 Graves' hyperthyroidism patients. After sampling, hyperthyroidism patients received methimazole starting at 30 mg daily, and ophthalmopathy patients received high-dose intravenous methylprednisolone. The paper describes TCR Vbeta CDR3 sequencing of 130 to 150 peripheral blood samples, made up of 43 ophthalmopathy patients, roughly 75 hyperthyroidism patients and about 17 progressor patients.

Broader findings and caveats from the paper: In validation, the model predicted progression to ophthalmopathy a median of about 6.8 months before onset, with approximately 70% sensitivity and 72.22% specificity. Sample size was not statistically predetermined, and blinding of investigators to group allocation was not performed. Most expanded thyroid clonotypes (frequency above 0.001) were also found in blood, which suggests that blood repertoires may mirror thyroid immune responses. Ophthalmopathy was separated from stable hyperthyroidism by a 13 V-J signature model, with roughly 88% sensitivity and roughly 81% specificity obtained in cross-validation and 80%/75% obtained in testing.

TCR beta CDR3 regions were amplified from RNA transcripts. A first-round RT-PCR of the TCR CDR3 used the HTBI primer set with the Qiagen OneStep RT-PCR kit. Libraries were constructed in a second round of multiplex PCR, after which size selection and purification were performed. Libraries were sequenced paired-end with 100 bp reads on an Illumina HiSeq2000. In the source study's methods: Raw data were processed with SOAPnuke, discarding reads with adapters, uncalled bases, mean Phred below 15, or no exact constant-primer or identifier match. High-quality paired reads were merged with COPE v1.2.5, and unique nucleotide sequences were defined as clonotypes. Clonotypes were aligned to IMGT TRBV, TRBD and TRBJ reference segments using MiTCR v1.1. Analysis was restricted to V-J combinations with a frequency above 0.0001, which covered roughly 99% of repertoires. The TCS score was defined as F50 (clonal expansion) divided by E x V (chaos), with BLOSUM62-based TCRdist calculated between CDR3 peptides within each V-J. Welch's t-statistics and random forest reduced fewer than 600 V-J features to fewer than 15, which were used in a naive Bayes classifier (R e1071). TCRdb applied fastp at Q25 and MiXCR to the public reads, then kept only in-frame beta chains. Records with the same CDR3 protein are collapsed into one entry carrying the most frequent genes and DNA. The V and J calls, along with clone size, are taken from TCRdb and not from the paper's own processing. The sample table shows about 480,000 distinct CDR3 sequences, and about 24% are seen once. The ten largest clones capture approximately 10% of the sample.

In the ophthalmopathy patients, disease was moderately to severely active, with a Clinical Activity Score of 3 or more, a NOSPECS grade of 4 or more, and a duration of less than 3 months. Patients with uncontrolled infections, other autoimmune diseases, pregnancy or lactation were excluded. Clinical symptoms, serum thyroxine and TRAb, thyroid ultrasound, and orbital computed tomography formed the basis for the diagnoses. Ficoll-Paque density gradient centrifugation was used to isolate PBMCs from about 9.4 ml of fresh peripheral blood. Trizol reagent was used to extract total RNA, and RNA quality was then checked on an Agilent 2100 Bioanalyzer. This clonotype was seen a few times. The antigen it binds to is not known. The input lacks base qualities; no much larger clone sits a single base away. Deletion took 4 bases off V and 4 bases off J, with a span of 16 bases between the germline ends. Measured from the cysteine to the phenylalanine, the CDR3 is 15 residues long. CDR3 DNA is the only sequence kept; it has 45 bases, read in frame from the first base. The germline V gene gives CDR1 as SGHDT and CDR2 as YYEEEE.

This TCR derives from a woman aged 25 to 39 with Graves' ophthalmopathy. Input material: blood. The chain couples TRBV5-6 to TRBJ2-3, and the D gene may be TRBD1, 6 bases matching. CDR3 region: CASSPETGIADTQYF. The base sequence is TGTGCCAGCAGCCCGGAAACAGGGATAGCAGATACGCAGTATTTT.